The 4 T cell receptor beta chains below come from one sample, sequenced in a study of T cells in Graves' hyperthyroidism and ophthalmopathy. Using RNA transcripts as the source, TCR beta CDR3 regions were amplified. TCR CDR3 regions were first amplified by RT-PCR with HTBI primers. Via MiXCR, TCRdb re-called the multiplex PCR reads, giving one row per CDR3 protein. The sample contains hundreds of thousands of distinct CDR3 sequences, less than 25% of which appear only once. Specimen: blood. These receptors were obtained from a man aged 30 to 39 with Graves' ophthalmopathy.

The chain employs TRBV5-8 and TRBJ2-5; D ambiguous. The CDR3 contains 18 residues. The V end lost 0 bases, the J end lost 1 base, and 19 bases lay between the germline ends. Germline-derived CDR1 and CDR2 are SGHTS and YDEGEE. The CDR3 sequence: CASSLGTVFQVGQETQYF. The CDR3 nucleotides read TGTGCCAGCAGCTTGGGGACGGTCTTCCAGGTGGGCCAAGAGACCCAGTACTTC.

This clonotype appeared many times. CDR3 nucleotide sequence: TGTGCCTGGAGTGTACAGATTAACACTGAAGCTTTCTTT. The encoded protein is CAWSVQINTEAFF. This sequence joins TRBV30 and TRBJ1-1, with no clear D. In germline, CDR1 is GTSNPN, CDR2 SVGIG (reference sequence). The CDR3 length is 13 residues. Trimming left V 0 bases short and J 2 bases short, with 7 bases between.

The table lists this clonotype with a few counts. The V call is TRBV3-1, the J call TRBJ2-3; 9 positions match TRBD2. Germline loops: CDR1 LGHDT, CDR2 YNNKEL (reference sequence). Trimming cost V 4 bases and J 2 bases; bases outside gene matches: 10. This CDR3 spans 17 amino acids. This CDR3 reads CASSPDSGSVATDTQYF. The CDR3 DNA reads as TGTGCCAGCAGCCCAGATAGCGGGAGCGTTGCCACAGATACGCAGTATTTT.

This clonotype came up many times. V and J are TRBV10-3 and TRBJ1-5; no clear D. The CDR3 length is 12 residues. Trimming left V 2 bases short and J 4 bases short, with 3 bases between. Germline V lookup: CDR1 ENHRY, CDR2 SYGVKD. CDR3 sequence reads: CAISERNQPQHF. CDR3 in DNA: TGTGCCATCAGTGAGCGGAATCAGCCCCAGCATTTT.